This T cell receptor (beta chain) was sequenced in a study of naive and memory T cell subsets. The beta constant-region primer was an equimolar mix of two oligonucleotides covering TRBC1 and TRBC2. Four rounds of PCR amplified the ligated cDNA using nested alpha and beta constant-region primers plus SP2. A 12-nucleotide UMI and the SP2 primer were added to the cDNA 3' end by oligonucleotide ligation. One entry per CDR3 protein results from TCRdb running MiXCR on the UMI-ligation and nested PCR reads. The table lists 20,000 to 25,000 distinct CDR3 sequences, roughly 9.6% of them singletons. Separate alpha and beta amplification began at the second PCR step. Cells stained for CD3, CD4, CD8, CD45RA and CD27 were sorted into four subsets. Broader study findings: In naive cells, over 85% of TCR sequences were seen only once.

The CDR3 length is 14 residues. J was trimmed by 3 bases and V by 6 bases; bases with no gene match: 9. Germline CDR1 is DFQATT and CDR2 is SNEGSKA (reference sequence). Many counts were recorded for this clonotype. As yet, its antigen is unknown. V usage is TRBV20-1 and J usage is TRBJ2-3; 7 bases are shared with TRBD1. The clonotype originates from a human donor in good health. Material for sequencing was central memory CD8+ T cells from blood. The CDR3 sequence is CSAPGQEITDTQYF. CDR3 nucleotide sequence: TGCAGTGCCCCAGGACAGGAGATTACAGATACGCAGTATTTT.